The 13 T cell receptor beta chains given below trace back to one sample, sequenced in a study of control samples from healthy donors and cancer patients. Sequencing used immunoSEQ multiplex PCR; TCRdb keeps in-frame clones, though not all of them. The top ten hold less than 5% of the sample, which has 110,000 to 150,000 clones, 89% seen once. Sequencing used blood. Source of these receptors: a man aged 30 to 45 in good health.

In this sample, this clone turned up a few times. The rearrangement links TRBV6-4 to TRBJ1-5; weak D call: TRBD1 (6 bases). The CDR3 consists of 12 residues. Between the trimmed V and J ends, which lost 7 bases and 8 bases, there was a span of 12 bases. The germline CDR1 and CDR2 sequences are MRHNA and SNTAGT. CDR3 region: CASNGGREPQHF. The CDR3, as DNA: TGTGCCAGCAACGGGGGGCGGGAGCCCCAGCATTTT.

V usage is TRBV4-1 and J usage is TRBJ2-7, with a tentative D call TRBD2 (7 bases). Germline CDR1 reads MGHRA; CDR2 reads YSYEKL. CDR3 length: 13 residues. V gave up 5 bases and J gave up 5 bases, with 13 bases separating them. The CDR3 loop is CASSGGARDEQYF. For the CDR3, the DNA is TGCGCCAGCAGCGGGGGGGCGCGGGACGAGCAGTACTTC.

The chain's CDR3 is CASSFGLPGNTIYF. CDR3 nucleotide sequence: TGTGCCAGCAGCTTTGGTCTTCCTGGAAACACCATATATTTT. J is TRBJ1-3 and V is TRBV7-2; D gene unclear. CDR1 SGHTA and CDR2 FQGNSA come from the germline V gene. This CDR3 comprises 14 residues. Trimming stripped 3 bases from V and 2 bases from J, with 8 bases between.

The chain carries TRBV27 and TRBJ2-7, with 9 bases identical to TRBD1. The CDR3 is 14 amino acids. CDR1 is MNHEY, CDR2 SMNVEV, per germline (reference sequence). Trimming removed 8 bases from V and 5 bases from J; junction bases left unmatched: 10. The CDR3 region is CASCHRDRANEQYF. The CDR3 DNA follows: TGTGCCAGCTGCCACCGGGACAGGGCCAACGAGCAGTACTTC.

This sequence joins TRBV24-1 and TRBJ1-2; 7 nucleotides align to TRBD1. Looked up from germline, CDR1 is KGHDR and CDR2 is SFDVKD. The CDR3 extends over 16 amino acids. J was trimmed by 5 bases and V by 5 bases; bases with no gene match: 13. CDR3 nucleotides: TGTGCCACCAGTGCCTCGACGACAGGGACTTCTTATGGCTACACCTTC. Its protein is CATSASTTGTSYGYTF.

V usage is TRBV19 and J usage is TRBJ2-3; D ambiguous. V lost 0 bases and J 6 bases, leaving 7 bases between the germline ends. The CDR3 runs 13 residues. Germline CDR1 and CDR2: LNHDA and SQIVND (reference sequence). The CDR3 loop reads CASSIEARDTQYF. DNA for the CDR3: TGTGCCAGTAGTATAGAGGCAAGGGATACGCAGTATTTT.

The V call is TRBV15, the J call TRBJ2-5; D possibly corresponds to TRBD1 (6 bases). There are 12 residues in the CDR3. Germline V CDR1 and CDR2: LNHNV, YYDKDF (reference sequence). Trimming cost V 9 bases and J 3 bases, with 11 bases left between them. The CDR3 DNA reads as TGTGCCACTGGACAGCCGAAAGAGACCCAGTACTTC. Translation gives CATGQPKETQYF.

The CDR3 here is CASSERQGWSTGELFF. CDR3 nucleotide sequence: TGTGCCAGCAGCGAGCGACAGGGGTGGAGCACCGGGGAGCTGTTTTTT. The V and J genes are TRBV7-8 and TRBJ2-2, with 8 positions matching TRBD1. This CDR3 is built from 16 residues. V lost 5 bases and J lost 4; bases outside the gene matches: 9. The germline V gene encodes CDR1 SGHVS and CDR2 FQNEAQ.

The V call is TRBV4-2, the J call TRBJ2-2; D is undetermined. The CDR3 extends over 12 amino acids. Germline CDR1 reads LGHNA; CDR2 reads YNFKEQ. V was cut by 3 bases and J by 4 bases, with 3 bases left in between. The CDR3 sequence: CASSQTTGELFF. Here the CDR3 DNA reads TGTGCCAGCAGCCAGACCACCGGGGAGCTGTTTTTT.

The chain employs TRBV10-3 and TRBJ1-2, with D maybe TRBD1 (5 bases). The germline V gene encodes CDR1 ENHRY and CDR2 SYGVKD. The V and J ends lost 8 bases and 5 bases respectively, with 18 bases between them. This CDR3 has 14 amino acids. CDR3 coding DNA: TGTGCCATCGGGACCAACCTCGGGAATTATGGCTACACCTTC. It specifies CAIGTNLGNYGYTF.

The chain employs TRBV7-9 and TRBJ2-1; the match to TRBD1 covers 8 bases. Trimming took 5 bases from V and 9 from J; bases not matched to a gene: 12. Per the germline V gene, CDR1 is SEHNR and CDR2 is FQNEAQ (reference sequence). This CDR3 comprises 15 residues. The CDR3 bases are TGTGCCAGCAGCCCCCGGGACAGGACCTACGGTGAGCAGTTCTTC. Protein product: CASSPRDRTYGEQFF.

The CDR3 DNA is TGTGCCAGCAGGTCCGGGACTAGCGGAAACATTCAGTACTTC. Amino acid sequence: CASRSGTSGNIQYF. The V and J genes are TRBV5-5 and TRBJ2-4; 11 positions match TRBD2. The CDR3 loop spans 14 amino acids. The V gene end was trimmed by 5 bases and the J gene end by 6 bases; junction bases not matched to a gene: 4. Looked up from germline, CDR1 is SGHKS and CDR2 is YYEKEE (reference sequence).

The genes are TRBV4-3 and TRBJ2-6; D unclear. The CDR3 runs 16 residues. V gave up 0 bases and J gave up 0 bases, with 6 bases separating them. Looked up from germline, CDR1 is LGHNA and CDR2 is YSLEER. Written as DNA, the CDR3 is TGCGCCAGCAGCCAAGAGAGCAGCTCTGGGGCCAACGTCCTGACTTTC. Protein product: CASSQESSSGANVLTF.